A single sample gave rise to the 12 T cell receptor beta chains below, sequenced in a study of shared clonotypes between healthy human individuals (dated by TCRdb to about 2020). The library was built by means of the immunoSEQ multiplex PCR assay. Imported from immuneACCESS, the table was reduced by TCRdb to in-frame sequences with V and J called. These copies leave out some clones; in studies compared against another copy, an unresolved V gene accounts for under half, and the cause of the remainder is not known. This sample has about 120,000 clones in its table, and approximately 70% of those were observed once. The top ten clonotypes cover 24% of the sample. The source material was memory CD8+ T cells sorted from blood. This specimen's cell subset or site label, per the study, means: CD45RO+ cells pooled with CCR7-negative TemRA cells. These receptors originate from a woman aged 30 to 39 in good health.

The chain has TRBV29-1 and TRBJ2-1, with 7 bases that match TRBD2. Germline loops: CDR1 SQVTM, CDR2 ANQGSEA. V shed 7 bases and J 8 bases; nucleotides not matched to a gene: 11. This CDR3 has 13 residues. CDR3 coding DNA: TGCAGCGCCGAGGGGCGGGAGTACGATGAGCAGTTCTTC. As protein: CSAEGREYDEQFF.

The chain employs TRBV5-1 and TRBJ2-3; a weak D match, TRBD1 (5 bases). This CDR3 region has 16 residues. The germline V gene encodes CDR1 SGHRS and CDR2 YFSETQ. The ends were cut back, 0 bases at V and 2 bases at J, with 13 bases in the middle. The CDR3 region has the DNA TGCGCCAGCAGCTTGGACCTAGGGGTTTTCACAGATACGCAGTATTTT. Translated, it gives CASSLDLGVFTDTQYF.

The gene calls are TRBV5-1 and TRBJ2-1; D unclear. CDR3 length: 15 residues. Looked up from germline, CDR1 is SGHRS and CDR2 is YFSETQ. Trimming stripped 4 bases from V and 0 bases from J, with 11 bases between. CDR3 nucleotides: TGCGCCAGCAGCCCGGATTCAAGCTCCTACAATGAGCAGTTCTTC. This gives the protein CASSPDSSSYNEQFF.

The V gene is TRBV7-9, the J gene TRBJ2-3; TRBD1 is a possible D gene (5 bases). The germline V gene has CDR1 SEHNR and CDR2 FQNEAQ (reference sequence). V gave up 0 bases and J gave up 2 bases, with 12 bases separating them. CDR3 length: 16 amino acids. CDR3 coding DNA: TGTGCCAGCAGCTTAGCGCTCAGGGAACCCACAGATACGCAGTATTTT. The encoded protein is CASSLALREPTDTQYF.

The chain uses TRBV6-5 and TRBJ2-2; perhaps TRBD2 as D (5 bases). The V and J ends lost 1 base and 7 bases respectively, with 10 bases between them. CDR1 and CDR2 from the germline V gene are MNHEY and SVGAGI. This CDR3 has 14 residues. The CDR3 region has the DNA TGTGCCAGCAGTTACTGGACTGCGGGCGGGGAGCTGTTTTTT. This codes for CASSYWTAGGELFF.

The gene calls are TRBV18 and TRBJ2-2, with 8 bases identical to TRBD2. The CDR3 covers 17 residues. With 6 bases clipped from V and 1 base from J, the junction kept 10 bases outside the gene matches. The germline V gene has CDR1 KGHSH and CDR2 LQKENI. The CDR3 DNA follows: TGTGCCAGCTCTCAAGACGATAGCGGGATGAACACCGGGGAGCTGTTTTTT. This codes for CASSQDDSGMNTGELFF.

This rearrangement joins TRBV29-1 to TRBJ2-1, with 9 bases matching TRBD2. CDR1 and CDR2 (germline): SQVTM, ANQGSEA. The CDR3 has 13 amino acids. Trimming took 5 bases from V and 8 from J; bases not matched to a gene: 7. CDR3 amino acids: CSVQAGGFDEQFF. The CDR3 DNA follows: TGCAGCGTTCAAGCGGGAGGTTTCGATGAGCAGTTCTTC.

The rearrangement joins TRBV28 to TRBJ1-1, with TRBD1 matching over 8 bases. With V trimmed by 6 bases and J by 1 base, 7 bases remained unmatched. Germline CDR1 is MDHEN and CDR2 is SYDVKM. The CDR3 has 15 residues. Written as DNA, the CDR3 is TGTGCCAGCAGCCCAGGACAGGGATGGAACACTGAAGCTTTCTTT. Its protein is CASSPGQGWNTEAFF.

This clone came up a few times. The J gene is TRBJ2-7, the V gene TRBV4-1; 7 positions agree with TRBD1. In germline, CDR1 is MGHRA, CDR2 YSYEKL. V dropped 0 bases and J dropped 7; count of bases not matched to a gene: 12. The CDR3 runs 16 residues. The CDR3 spells CASSQDPTGAAEEQYF. The CDR3 coding sequence is TGCGCCAGCAGCCAAGATCCAACAGGGGCAGCTGAGGAGCAGTACTTC.

The chain has TRBV6-5 and TRBJ1-4; no clear D. This CDR3 contains 14 residues. Germline lookup yields CDR1 MNHEY and CDR2 SVGAGI. V shed 8 bases and J shed 7 bases, with 17 bases lying between them. The DNA for the CDR3 is TGTGCCAGCGGAGTAGGAGGGTGGGGTGAAAAACTGTTTTTT. As protein: CASGVGGWGEKLFF.

This clone was recorded a few times. The V and J genes are TRBV6-1 and TRBJ1-5; TRBD1 might be the D (6 bases). CDR1 MNHNS and CDR2 SASEGT come from the germline V gene. V was clipped by 2 bases and J by 1 base, with 9 bases between them. The CDR3 spans 15 residues. In DNA form, the CDR3 reads TGTGCCAGCAGTGAATTCAGGGGCAGCAATCAGCCCCAGCATTTT. Protein product: CASSEFRGSNQPQHF.

The rearrangement links TRBV11-2 to TRBJ2-2, with 8 bases fitting TRBD1. The CDR3 contains 17 residues. CDR1 SGHAT and CDR2 FQNNGV come from the germline V gene. The V and J ends lost 4 bases and 5 bases, in that order; junction bases with no gene match: 12. The CDR3 spells CASSSRPQGAVTGELFF. CDR3 sequence (DNA): TGTGCCAGCAGCTCACGCCCTCAGGGGGCGGTTACCGGGGAGCTGTTTTTT.